This T cell receptor (beta chain) was sequenced during a study of T cell changes during pregnancy in multiple sclerosis. The CDR3 runs to 20 residues. In germline, CDR1 is MDHEN, CDR2 SYDVKM. The J segment lost 8 bases and the V segment lost 6 bases, leaving 19 bases of the junction unmatched. The data were produced by immunoSEQ multiplex PCR, yet TCRdb's version contains in-frame clones alone and is incomplete. The table lists about 59,000 clones, over 90% of them singletons. The source was CD8+ T cells from peripheral blood mononuclear cells, collected in the third trimester of pregnancy. The chain uses TRBV28 and TRBJ2-1, with TRBD2 matching 16 bases. The sequence was collected from a female donor with multiple sclerosis, enrolled in a pregnancy study. The CDR3 sequence: CASRSRLMGLAGGNPDEQFF. The CDR3 nucleotides are TGTGCCAGCAGATCCCGCCTGATGGGACTAGCGGGAGGGAATCCGGATGAGCAGTTCTTC.